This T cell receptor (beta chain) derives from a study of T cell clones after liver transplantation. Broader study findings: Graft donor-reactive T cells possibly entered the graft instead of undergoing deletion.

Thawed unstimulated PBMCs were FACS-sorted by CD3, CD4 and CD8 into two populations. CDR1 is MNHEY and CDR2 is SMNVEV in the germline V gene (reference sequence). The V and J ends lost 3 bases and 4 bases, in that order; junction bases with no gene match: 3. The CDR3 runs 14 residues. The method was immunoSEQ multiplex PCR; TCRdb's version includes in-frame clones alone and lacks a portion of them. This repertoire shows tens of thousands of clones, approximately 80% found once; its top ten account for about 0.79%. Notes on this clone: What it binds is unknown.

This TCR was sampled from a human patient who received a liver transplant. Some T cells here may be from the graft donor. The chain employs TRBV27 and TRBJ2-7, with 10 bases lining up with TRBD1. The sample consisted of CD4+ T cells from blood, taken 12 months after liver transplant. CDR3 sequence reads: CASSFRDRGYEQYF. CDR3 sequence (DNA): TGTGCCAGCAGTTTCCGGGACAGGGGTTACGAGCAGTACTTC.